These T cell receptor beta chains were read from a single sample in a study of naive and memory T cell subsets. TCRdb re-called the UMI-ligation and nested PCR reads with MiXCR, one entry per CDR3 protein. The sample lists over 110,000 distinct CDR3 sequences; roughly a fifth were seen once. The sequenced material came from naive CD8+ T cells from blood. The receptors derive from a human donor in good health. Both conserved end residues are part of each CDR3. The D gene is left open where the match is weak. The size field is filled for only some rows; it gives once, few, many or a size class.

cdr3_aa,cdr3_nt,j_call,cdr3_length,v_call,clone_size,d_call
CASSLLGLAPETGELFF,TGCGCCAGCAGCCTCCTCGGACTAGCGCCCGAAACCGGGGAGCTGTTTTTT,TRBJ2-2,17,TRBV4-1,many,TRBD2
CSVGGLAGGTRDNEQFF,TGCAGCGTTGGGGGTCTAGCGGGAGGGACCAGGGACAATGAGCAGTTCTTC,TRBJ2-1,17,TRBV29-1,-,TRBD2
CASSWATGGTTMDYTF,TGTGCCAGCAGTTGGGCAACAGGGGGAACTACTATGGACTACACCTTC,TRBJ1-2,16,TRBV12-3/TRBV12-4,once,TRBD1
CASSLGARHNEQFF,TGTGCCAGCAGCCTCGGGGCTCGGCACAATGAGCAGTTCTTC,TRBJ2-1,14,TRBV5-6,once,-
CASSLAAGANTEAFF,TGTGCCAGCAGTTTAGCGGCAGGAGCGAACACTGAAGCTTTCTTT,TRBJ1-1,15,TRBV27,many,-
CASSFRREPPYNEQFF,TGCGCCAGCAGCTTCCGGCGGGAGCCCCCCTACAATGAGCAGTTCTTC,TRBJ2-1,16,TRBV5-1,-,TRBD2
CASSLYPGNTEAFF,TGTGCCAGCAGTTTATACCCAGGGAACACTGAAGCTTTCTTT,TRBJ1-1,14,TRBV27,few,-
CASSPFRIGFANEKLFF,TGTGCCAGCAGCCCGTTTAGGATTGGGTTTGCTAATGAAAAACTGTTTTTT,TRBJ1-4,17,TRBV3-1,-,-
CASSDPGLAYNEQFF,TGTGCCAGCAGTGACCCGGGACTAGCATACAATGAGCAGTTCTTC,TRBJ2-1,15,TRBV28,-,TRBD2
CASTRHTEAFF,TGTGCCAGCACCCGGCATACTGAAGCTTTCTTT,TRBJ1-1,11,TRBV21-1,few,-
CASSLGIGTRTYEQYF,TGTGCCAGCAGCTTAGGGATCGGGACCCGAACCTACGAGCAGTACTTC,TRBJ2-7,16,TRBV7-8,-,-
CASSERGQVGEPQHF,TGTGCCAGCAGTGAAAGGGGGCAGGTTGGTGAGCCCCAGCATTTT,TRBJ1-5,15,TRBV6-1,few,TRBD1
CASSSTGQGDEQYF,TGTGCCAGCAGTTCTACGGGACAGGGGGACGAGCAGTACTTC,TRBJ2-7,14,TRBV6-5,few,TRBD1
CASSLGLAQSEQFF,TGTGCCAGCAGTTTAGGACTAGCACAGAGTGAGCAGTTCTTC,TRBJ2-1,14,TRBV12-3/TRBV12-4,-,TRBD2
CASSPGLAGAGEFF,TGTGCCAGCAGCCCGGGACTAGCGGGAGCTGGGGAGTTCTTC,TRBJ2-1,14,TRBV3-1,few,TRBD2
CASSLYGPVNTEAFF,TGTGCCAGCAGCTTGTACGGGCCGGTGAACACTGAAGCTTTCTTT,TRBJ1-1,15,TRBV5-5,-,-
CSARGLATNEQFF,TGCAGTGCTAGAGGTTTAGCGACTAATGAGCAGTTCTTC,TRBJ2-1,13,TRBV20-1,-,-
CASSYSSMEGAILEAFF,TGTGCCAGCAGTTACTCTTCGATGGAGGGGGCGATTCTTGAAGCTTTCTTT,TRBJ1-1,17,TRBV6-5,-,TRBD1
CASSFGWTTANEQFF,TGTGCCAGCAGCTTTGGCTGGACCACAGCAAATGAGCAGTTCTTC,TRBJ2-1,15,TRBV11-2,once,-
CATFPRPGTGFAGELFF,TGCGCCACCTTCCCACGCCCCGGGACAGGGTTCGCCGGGGAGCTGTTTTTT,TRBJ2-2,17,TRBV5-1,few,TRBD1
CASMLVGTEAFF,TGTGCCAGCATGTTGGTGGGCACTGAAGCTTTCTTT,TRBJ1-1,12,TRBV2,few,-
CSARDRQGFSPLHF,TGCAGTGCTAGAGATCGACAGGGGTTTTCACCCCTCCACTTT,TRBJ1-6,14,TRBV20-1,-,TRBD1
CASIAYTGELFF,TGTGCCAGCATAGCCTACACCGGGGAGCTGTTTTTT,TRBJ2-2,12,TRBV2,-,-
CASSYRGVGSYNEQFF,TGCGCCAGCAGTTACCGCGGGGTGGGGTCCTACAATGAGCAGTTCTTC,TRBJ2-1,16,TRBV5-1,-,-
CSARDRWTAYNEQFF,TGCAGTGCTAGAGATCGTTGGACAGCCTACAATGAGCAGTTCTTC,TRBJ2-1,15,TRBV20-1,-,-
CASTNQPRGYQPQHF,TGTGCCAGCACCAACCAGCCAAGGGGCTATCAGCCCCAGCATTTT,TRBJ1-5,15,TRBV28,few,-
CASSPHETGGLNYGYTF,TGTGCCAGCAGTCCGCACGAGACAGGGGGCCTTAACTATGGCTACACCTTC,TRBJ1-2,17,TRBV27,few,TRBD1
CASTGTLAYEQYF,TGTGCCAGCACTGGGACATTAGCCTACGAGCAGTACTTC,TRBJ2-7,13,TRBV2,few,-
CASSDSTFGNTEAFF,TGTGCCAGCAGTGACAGTACGTTTGGGAACACTGAAGCTTTCTTT,TRBJ1-1,15,TRBV12-3/TRBV12-4,few,-
CSVGLAGGYEQYF,TGCAGCGTTGGACTAGCGGGAGGTTACGAGCAGTACTTC,TRBJ2-7,13,TRBV29-1,-,TRBD2
CASSLNVAADTQYF,TGTGCCAGCAGTTTAAATGTAGCTGCAGATACGCAGTATTTT,TRBJ2-3,14,TRBV12-3/TRBV12-4,-,-
CASSWSGDTEAFF,TGTGCCAGCAGCTGGTCGGGGGACACTGAAGCTTTCTTT,TRBJ1-1,13,TRBV13,-,-
CASSQSTGSGEQYF,TGTGCCAGCAGCCAATCGACAGGCTCGGGAGAGCAGTACTTC,TRBJ2-7,14,TRBV7-9,-,-
CASSFADRAGGYTF,TGTGCCAGCAGCTTCGCAGACAGAGCCGGCGGCTACACCTTC,TRBJ1-2,14,TRBV7-9,few,-